Given below is one T cell receptor beta chain in context. Cohort assignment relied on participant-reported clinical history. Cohort 3 recovered donors had two negative PCRs, clearance, or symptom resolution. This sample was included in a study of blood T cell repertoires in COVID-19. Study-level background: The origin of the acute and convalescent COVID-19 samples was the United States, Italy and Spain.

The CDR3 runs 14 residues. From germline, CDR1 is SGHRS and CDR2 YFSETQ. V shed 4 bases and J 1 base; nucleotides not matched to a gene: 4. Clones were sequenced by immunoSEQ multiplex PCR, and TCRdb holds only the in-frame ones, with some missing. The data contain 250,000 to 300,000 clones, about 90% of them singletons. The origin of this receptor is an older woman who had recovered from COVID-19. Material for sequencing was PBMCs or T cells enriched from blood (not recorded which). The rearrangement links TRBV5-1 to TRBJ1-1, with 7 bases identical to TRBD1. The CDR3 DNA follows: TGCGCCAGCAGCCAAACAGGGGCGAACACTGAAGCTTTCTTT. Encoded protein: CASSQTGANTEAFF. The whole variable domain, remainder taken from reference TRBV5-1 and TRBJ1-1, is KAGVTQTPRYLIKTRGQQVTLSCSPISGHRSVSWYQQTPGQGLQFLFEYFSETQRNKGNFPGRFSGRQFSNSRSEMNVSTLELGDSALYLCASSQTGANTEAFFGQGTRLTVV.